These 16 T cell receptor beta chains were sequenced from one sample in a study of early T cells in non-severe SARS-CoV-2 infection. TCRdb re-called the 5' RACE reads through MiXCR, storing one row per CDR3 protein. The profile shows tens of thousands of distinct CDR3 sequences, around 9.9% of them singletons. Sequencing was performed on whole blood. The source is an adult who was a healthcare worker with PCR-confirmed SARS-CoV-2 infection or an uninfected control (not recorded which).

The chain combines TRBV7-9 with TRBJ1-4; 7 bases match TRBD1. This CDR3 spans 15 amino acids. CDR1 and CDR2 from the germline V gene are SEHNR and FQNEAQ (reference sequence). Trimming at V came to 5 bases and at J to 7 bases, leaving 10 bases not matched to a gene. CDR3 protein: CASSKRQGPGEKLFF. The CDR3 DNA sequence: TGTGCCAGCAGCAAAAGACAGGGTCCAGGTGAAAAACTGTTTTTT. The full variable domain, its missing parts supplied by reference TRBV7-9 and TRBJ1-4, is DTGVSQNPRHKITKRGQNVTFRCDPISEHNRLYWYRQTLGQGPEFLTYFQNEAQLEKSRLLSDRFSAERPKGSFSTLEIQRTEQGDSAMYLCASSKRQGPGEKLFFGSGTQLSVL.

Many counts were recorded for this clonotype. The chain recombines TRBV20-1 with TRBJ2-7; D is unresolved. Germline CDR1 reads DFQATT; CDR2 reads SNEGSKA (reference sequence). Trimming cost V 6 bases and J 2 bases, with 20 bases left between them. This CDR3 is 15 amino acids long. The CDR3 protein is CSAVQLPPKPYEQYF. Written as DNA, the CDR3 is TGCAGTGCGGTACAACTTCCTCCCAAACCCTACGAGCAGTACTTC.

This clonotype was seen just once. The chain uses TRBV24-1 and TRBJ1-2; no firm D call. V lost 3 bases and J 2 bases, leaving 9 bases between the germline ends. This CDR3 is built from 14 residues. Germline V lookup: CDR1 KGHDR, CDR2 SFDVKD. DNA of the CDR3: TGTGCCACCAGTGATCTGAGAGGAAACTATGGCTACACCTTC. Protein product: CATSDLRGNYGYTF.

This clonotype was seen more than once but under ten times. The chain couples TRBV10-3 to TRBJ1-1; tentatively, D is TRBD1 (6 bases). This CDR3 region has 15 residues. Trimming stripped 10 bases from V and 4 bases from J, with 22 bases between. Germline loops: CDR1 ENHRY, CDR2 SYGVKD. For the CDR3, the DNA is TGTGCCACCCAAGCATCACAGGGAAGGGTCACTGAAGCTTTCTTT. Translation: CATQASQGRVTEAFF.

In its sample, this clonotype was seen a few times. This chain links TRBV21-1 with TRBJ1-4. TRBV21-1 is flagged as a pseudogene. The CDR3 loop spans 10 amino acids. CDR3 protein: CATKPEKLFF. The CDR3 region has the DNA TGTGCCACCAAACCCGAAAAACTGTTTTTT.

The rearrangement links TRBV2 to TRBJ2-5; D is perhaps TRBD2 (6 bases). The CDR3 loop spans 13 amino acids. Germline CDR1 is SNHLY and CDR2 is FYNNEI. V was trimmed by 10 bases and J by 1 base, leaving 13 bases between them. CDR3 in amino acids: CANERRVQETQYF. CDR3 DNA: TGTGCCAACGAACGGAGGGTCCAAGAGACCCAGTACTTC.

Many counts were recorded for this clonotype. The chain couples TRBV3-1 to TRBJ2-3; 10 nucleotides align to TRBD2. Germline CDR1 and CDR2: LGHDT and YNNKEL (reference sequence). This CDR3 is built from 14 residues. Trimming cost V 3 bases and J 4 bases; bases outside gene matches: 1. CDR3 protein: CASSHGLAADTQYF. The CDR3 DNA sequence: TGTGCCAGCAGCCACGGACTAGCGGCAGATACGCAGTATTTT.

The chain joins TRBV5-1 to TRBJ2-4; 9 bases map to TRBD2. The CDR3 extends over 15 amino acids. Germline V gene lookup returns CDR1 SGHRS and CDR2 YFSETQ. J was trimmed by 3 bases and V by 2 bases; bases with no gene match: 3. The CDR3 loop is CASSFLAGYKNIQYF. In DNA, the CDR3 is TGCGCCAGCAGCTTTCTAGCGGGGTACAAAAACATTCAGTACTTC.

The table lists this clonotype with many counts. The chain has TRBV28 and TRBJ2-2, with D uncertain. Germline V lookup: CDR1 MDHEN, CDR2 SYDVKM. V was shortened by 8 bases and J by 1 base, with 14 bases between the two germline ends. The CDR3 length is 15 residues. Here the CDR3 reads CASRLHSGNTGELFF. The CDR3 nucleotides are TGTGCCAGCCGACTTCATTCAGGGAACACCGGGGAGCTGTTTTTT.

This clonotype was seen more than once but under ten times. The chain has TRBV25-1 and TRBJ2-7; 8 bases line up with TRBD2. Germline V gene data show CDR1 as MGHDK and CDR2 as SYGVNS. Trimming at V came to 2 bases and at J to 0 bases, leaving 9 bases not matched to a gene. The CDR3 has 17 residues. CDR3 DNA: TGTGCCAGCAGTGAAACTAGCGGAAAACCAAGCTCCTACGAGCAGTACTTC. The encoded protein is CASSETSGKPSSYEQYF.

This clonotype was observed a few times. The chain employs TRBV20-1 and TRBJ1-2; D not resolved. Germline-derived CDR1 and CDR2 are DFQATT and SNEGSKA (reference sequence). The CDR3 spans 12 residues. Trimming cost V 3 bases and J 8 bases, with 13 bases left between them. The CDR3 reads CSASQIKRGYTF. The CDR3 nucleotides read TGCAGTGCTAGTCAGATTAAAAGGGGCTACACCTTC.

This clonotype came up many times. V gene TRBV2 combines with J gene TRBJ2-5; 10 bases are shared with TRBD2. The CDR3 has 14 amino acids. The trim removed 6 bases at V and 5 bases at J, leaving 6 bases unmatched. Per germline, CDR1 SNHLY and CDR2 FYNNEI. In DNA form, the CDR3 reads TGTGCCAGCAGCGCTAGCGGGAGCGGGGAGACCCAGTACTTC. Encoded protein: CASSASGSGETQYF.

This clonotype was detected ten times or more. V and J are TRBV11-2 and TRBJ2-5; no reliable D call. This CDR3 is built from 12 residues. V gave up 2 bases and J gave up 6 bases, with 7 bases separating them. Germline V CDR1 and CDR2: SGHAT, FQNNGV. The CDR3 nucleotides are TGTGCCAGCAGCTTATCGGTGAAGACCCAGTACTTC. The encoded protein is CASSLSVKTQYF.

The DNA for the CDR3 is TGTGCCAGCAGTCCGCCCCCCGACGTCCGTTATGGCTACACCTTC. Translated, it gives CASSPPPDVRYGYTF. The chain combines TRBV28 with TRBJ1-2; D is undetermined. Germline V CDR1 and CDR2: MDHEN, SYDVKM. Trimming cost V 5 bases and J 5 bases, with 18 bases left between them. The CDR3 length is 15 residues.

This clonotype turned up a few times. The rearrangement joins TRBV6-5 to TRBJ1-1; TRBD1 is a possible D gene (6 bases). The CDR3 spans 13 residues. Germline CDR1 MNHEY, CDR2 SVGAGI. Trimming pared 6 bases from V and 9 bases from J, leaving 17 bases between. CDR3 residues: CASRPPGQEKAFF. CDR3 nucleotides: TGTGCCAGCAGGCCACCGGGACAAGAAAAAGCTTTCTTT.

In its sample, this clonotype was seen many times. J is TRBJ2-1 and V is TRBV6-5, with a tentative D call TRBD1 (5 bases). The CDR3 loop spans 15 amino acids. CDR1 is MNHEY and CDR2 is SVGAGI in the germline V gene. V was cut by 2 bases and J by 4 bases, with 12 bases left in between. CDR3 in amino acids: CASSYGQGIYNEQFF. CDR3 coding DNA: TGTGCCAGCAGTTACGGGCAGGGCATTTACAATGAGCAGTTCTTC.